Listed below are T cell receptor beta chains from one sample, sequenced in a study of CD8 T cells in Susac syndrome. TCRdb reprocessed the immunoSEQ multiplex PCR reads via MiXCR and lists one record per CDR3 protein. This sample has 300,000 to 350,000 distinct CDR3 sequences, with 92% found just once. The sequencing input was CD4+ T cells from PBMCs. Receptors originate from a human donor with multiple sclerosis. The CDR3 runs from the conserved cysteine through the conserved F or W. The D gene is left open where the match is weak. Expanded clones get a size class; other rows say once, few or many, or leave the size out.

DNA: TGTGCCAGTAGTATAGAGCCGGCGCGGTCTGAAGCTTTCTTT; CDR3: CASSIEPARSEAFF; V: TRBV19; size: once; D: -; J: TRBJ1-1
DNA: TGCAGTGCTAGAGTCAGATTGGGGACTAGCGGTGGCCCCAAAAACATTCAGTACTTC; CDR3: CSARVRLGTSGGPKNIQYF; V: TRBV20-1; size: -; D: TRBD2; J: TRBJ2-4
DNA: TGTGCCAGCAGCCAAGATGGGCGACTAGGGACCTACGAGCAGTACTTC; CDR3: CASSQDGRLGTYEQYF; V: TRBV3-1; size: once; D: -; J: TRBJ2-7
DNA: TGCAGTGCTAGAGTTGGGGGAAGTGGGAGCAGCGAGCAGTACTTC; CDR3: CSARVGGSGSSEQYF; V: TRBV20-1; size: -; D: -; J: TRBJ2-7
DNA: TGCGCCAGCAGCTTGGAGGGCCCGAGCTCCTACAATGAGCAGTTCTTC; CDR3: CASSLEGPSSYNEQFF; V: TRBV5-1; size: -; D: -; J: TRBJ2-1
DNA: TGTGCCAGCAGTGGACCGGGACAGGGGGCCTACGAGCAGTACTTC; CDR3: CASSGPGQGAYEQYF; V: TRBV6-6; size: -; D: TRBD1; J: TRBJ2-7
DNA: TGTGCCAGCAGTTACTCAGGTCGGAATAACTATGGCTACACCTTC; CDR3: CASSYSGRNNYGYTF; V: TRBV6-6; size: few; D: -; J: TRBJ1-2
DNA: TGCAGTGCGAGATCAAACACTGAAGCTTTCTTT; CDR3: CSARSNTEAFF; V: TRBV20-1; size: -; D: -; J: TRBJ1-1
DNA: TGTGCCAGCAGCGACAGGGTTGCTGATCAGCCCCAGCACTTT; CDR3: CASSDRVADQPQHF; V: TRBV12-3/TRBV12-4; size: -; D: TRBD1; J: TRBJ1-5
DNA: TGCGCCAGCAGCTTGGGGGAACAAAACATTCAGTACTTC; CDR3: CASSLGEQNIQYF; V: TRBV5-1; size: -; D: -; J: TRBJ2-4
DNA: TGCGCCAGCAGCTTGGGGAGTGTAGGTGGAAAACTGTTTTTT; CDR3: CASSLGSVGGKLFF; V: TRBV5-1; size: -; D: -; J: TRBJ1-4
DNA: TGTGCCAGCAGTGCCCCCCTGGGATCAGCTCGGGATGAGCAGTTCTTC; CDR3: CASSAPLGSARDEQFF; V: TRBV9; size: -; D: -; J: TRBJ2-1
DNA: TGCAGTGCTAGGGTTGCCGGGGAGCTGTTTTTT; CDR3: CSARVAGELFF; V: TRBV20-1; size: -; D: -; J: TRBJ2-2
DNA: TGTGCCATCAGTGAGGGGACAGGGGGAATTCCCTACGAGCAGTACTTC; CDR3: CAISEGTGGIPYEQYF; V: TRBV10-3; size: -; D: TRBD1; J: TRBJ2-7
DNA: TGTGCCAGCAGCCCCTTGGGGACAGGCTCCAAGCCCCAGCATTTT; CDR3: CASSPLGTGSKPQHF; V: TRBV11-2; size: -; D: TRBD1; J: TRBJ1-5
DNA: TGTGCCAGCAGTTTAGACAGTCGGCGGGGCTACACCTTC; CDR3: CASSLDSRRGYTF; V: TRBV28; size: -; D: -; J: TRBJ1-2
DNA: TGTGCCAGCAGCTTAGATATCGAGGGCACCGGCTACACCTTC; CDR3: CASSLDIEGTGYTF; V: TRBV7-9; size: -; D: -; J: TRBJ1-2
DNA: TGTGCTAGCAGCTCCGGACTCAGCGGCTACAATGAGCAGTTCTTC; CDR3: CASSSGLSGYNEQFF; V: TRBV7-7; size: -; D: -; J: TRBJ2-1
DNA: TGTGCCAGCAGCTTAGATTCTGTGGGGACCCAGTACTTC; CDR3: CASSLDSVGTQYF; V: TRBV11-3; size: once; D: -; J: TRBJ2-5
DNA: TGTGCCAGCAAACCGGGGGAACTCGGTCAGCCCCAGCATTTT; CDR3: CASKPGELGQPQHF; V: TRBV6-6; size: -; D: -; J: TRBJ1-5
DNA: TGTGCCAGCAGCTTGAGACTTGAGCAGTTCTTC; CDR3: CASSLRLEQFF; V: TRBV9; size: -; D: -; J: TRBJ2-1
DNA: TGTGCCAGCAGTTACTCTGGGCTAGCAGGTTTAGATACGCAGTATTTT; CDR3: CASSYSGLAGLDTQYF; V: TRBV6-5; size: -; D: -; J: TRBJ2-3
DNA: TGTGCCAGCAGTTACTCCAGAGGGCGACAGGCCTACGAGCAGTACTTC; CDR3: CASSYSRGRQAYEQYF; V: TRBV6-2/TRBV6-3; size: -; D: -; J: TRBJ2-7
DNA: TGTGCCAGCACGGGGACAGCTCCTACCCCCTACGAGCAGTACTTC; CDR3: CASTGTAPTPYEQYF; V: TRBV28; size: few; D: TRBD1; J: TRBJ2-7
DNA: TGCGCCAGCAACAGCGTACCGGGACAGCAAGAGACCCAGTACTTC; CDR3: CASNSVPGQQETQYF; V: TRBV5-1; size: -; D: TRBD1; J: TRBJ2-5
DNA: TGTGCCAGCAGCTTAGCCTTTTCGGGACAGGGCTACTATGGCTACACCTTC; CDR3: CASSLAFSGQGYYGYTF; V: TRBV7-9; size: -; D: TRBD1; J: TRBJ1-2
DNA: TGTGCCAGCAGCCTCGACAGGGGAAATAGGGAAGCTTTCTTT; CDR3: CASSLDRGNREAFF; V: TRBV7-3; size: -; D: TRBD1; J: TRBJ1-1
DNA: TGCAGCGTTGGGGGGGCCTACACTAACTATGGCTACACCTTC; CDR3: CSVGGAYTNYGYTF; V: TRBV29-1; size: once; D: -; J: TRBJ1-2
DNA: TGCAGTGCTAGAAGCCCGATTACGAGAGGCAATGAGCAGTTCTTC; CDR3: CSARSPITRGNEQFF; V: TRBV20-1; size: -; D: -; J: TRBJ2-1
DNA: TGTGCCGGTTCGTTTGGGCCCTACTATGGCTACACCTTC; CDR3: CAGSFGPYYGYTF; V: TRBV6-1; size: -; D: -; J: TRBJ1-2
DNA: TGCAGTGCTAGAGATTCGGCGGCAGCAAACTACGAGCAGTACTTC; CDR3: CSARDSAAANYEQYF; V: TRBV20-1; size: -; D: -; J: TRBJ2-7
DNA: TGTGCCAGTAGTATAGATGGTACGGGACAGCGGGGCGGCTACACCTTC; CDR3: CASSIDGTGQRGGYTF; V: TRBV19; size: -; D: TRBD1; J: TRBJ1-2
DNA: TGTGCCAGCAGTGAATCTGGGACTAGCGTTGAAGACAACCAGTTCTTC; CDR3: CASSESGTSVEDNQFF; V: TRBV25-1; size: -; D: TRBD2; J: TRBJ2-1
DNA: TGTGCCTGGAGCGTCGGAGAGTCAGATGGCTACACCTTC; CDR3: CAWSVGESDGYTF; V: TRBV30; size: -; D: -; J: TRBJ1-2
DNA: TGCGCCAGCAGCTTGGAGGCCAATAGCCTCTATGGCTACACCTTC; CDR3: CASSLEANSLYGYTF; V: TRBV5-1; size: -; D: -; J: TRBJ1-2
DNA: TGTGCCAGCAGTGAAGTTAGCTATTCACCCCTCCACTTT; CDR3: CASSEVSYSPLHF; V: TRBV6-1; size: -; D: -; J: TRBJ1-6
DNA: TGTGCCACCAGTGACCCCCGACAGGCTGCGCAGCCCCAGCATTTT; CDR3: CATSDPRQAAQPQHF; V: TRBV24-1; size: -; D: -; J: TRBJ1-5
DNA: TGCAGTGCTAGAGATGTAAGGGGATTAAATGAAAAACTGTTTTTT; CDR3: CSARDVRGLNEKLFF; V: TRBV20-1; size: -; D: -; J: TRBJ1-4
DNA: TGTGCCAGCAGTGAAGTTTGGGGGGACACCGGGGAGCTGTTTTTT; CDR3: CASSEVWGDTGELFF; V: TRBV2; size: -; D: -; J: TRBJ2-2
DNA: TGTGCCAACAGCCCCGGAGGTCGGAATAGCAATCAGCCCCAGCATTTT; CDR3: CANSPGGRNSNQPQHF; V: TRBV7-2; size: -; D: -; J: TRBJ1-5
DNA: TGTGCCACCAGTGACTGGGGGGGTTCAGATACGCAGTATTTT; CDR3: CATSDWGGSDTQYF; V: TRBV24-1; size: -; D: TRBD2; J: TRBJ2-3
DNA: TGTGCCAGCAGTTACGACAGGGGATTACTCGAGGCTTTCTTT; CDR3: CASSYDRGLLEAFF; V: TRBV6-5; size: -; D: TRBD1; J: TRBJ1-1
DNA: TGTGCCAGCAGCGTAGAACCCAACACAGATACGCAGTATTTT; CDR3: CASSVEPNTDTQYF; V: TRBV9; size: once; D: -; J: TRBJ2-3
DNA: TGCAGCGTTACCAGGGTATTAAACACTGAAGCTTTCTTT; CDR3: CSVTRVLNTEAFF; V: TRBV29-1; size: -; D: -; J: TRBJ1-1
DNA: TGTGCCAGCCGACAAGGGGGCCTCTACAATGAGCAGTTCTTC; CDR3: CASRQGGLYNEQFF; V: TRBV2; size: -; D: TRBD1; J: TRBJ2-1
DNA: TGCAGCGCCTTGTCCATAGGAGAGACCCAGTACTTC; CDR3: CSALSIGETQYF; V: TRBV29-1; size: -; D: -; J: TRBJ2-5
DNA: TGTGCCAGCAGCTTGCTTTACAAGAACACTGAAGCTTTCTTT; CDR3: CASSLLYKNTEAFF; V: TRBV5-6; size: -; D: -; J: TRBJ1-1
DNA: TGCAGTGGCACACAGGGGTCTGGAAACACCATATATTTT; CDR3: CSGTQGSGNTIYF; V: TRBV20-1; size: -; D: TRBD1; J: TRBJ1-3
DNA: TGTGCCAGCAGCTTAGGCCCCCCTAGCGGGGGTAGCTCCTACAATGAGCAGTTCTTC; CDR3: CASSLGPPSGGSSYNEQFF; V: TRBV7-3; size: -; D: TRBD2; J: TRBJ2-1
DNA: TGTGCCAGCAGTGAACCTTCCTTGAGCTCCTACGAGCAGTACTTC; CDR3: CASSEPSLSSYEQYF; V: TRBV6-1; size: -; D: -; J: TRBJ2-7
DNA: TGTGCCAGCAGACAGGGACGGAACTATGGCTACACCTTC; CDR3: CASRQGRNYGYTF; V: TRBV6-2/TRBV6-3; size: -; D: -; J: TRBJ1-2
DNA: TGTGCCAGCAGCCATTCCTCACCAGGGGGCACTGAAGCTTTCTTT; CDR3: CASSHSSPGGTEAFF; V: TRBV14; size: -; D: TRBD1; J: TRBJ1-1
DNA: TGTGCCATCAGTGAGCCGGGTGAGTCCTACGAGCAGTACTTC; CDR3: CAISEPGESYEQYF; V: TRBV10-3; size: -; D: -; J: TRBJ2-7
DNA: TGTGCCAGCAGCGTACTGGACAGGGGGAACACTGAAGCTTTCTTT; CDR3: CASSVLDRGNTEAFF; V: TRBV9; size: once; D: TRBD1; J: TRBJ1-1
DNA: TGCAGTGTCTTAAGACTTAGGCTAGGCACAGATACGCAGTATTTT; CDR3: CSVLRLRLGTDTQYF; V: TRBV20-1; size: -; D: -; J: TRBJ2-3
DNA: TGCGCCAGCAGCCAGGGGGGGACCACAACTAATGAAAAACTGTTTTTT; CDR3: CASSQGGTTTNEKLFF; V: TRBV4-1; size: -; D: -; J: TRBJ1-4
DNA: TGCAGTGCCTCCGGGACTAGCGGGGCCAGCTCCTACGAGCAGTACTTC; CDR3: CSASGTSGASSYEQYF; V: TRBV20-1; size: -; D: TRBD2; J: TRBJ2-7
DNA: TGCAGCGTTGAATCTCGGGACAGGGGGCTGGATAGCTACGAGCAGTACTTC; CDR3: CSVESRDRGLDSYEQYF; V: TRBV29-1; size: -; D: TRBD1; J: TRBJ2-7
DNA: TGTGCCTGGAGGCAGTTGAACACTGAAGCTTTCTTT; CDR3: CAWRQLNTEAFF; V: TRBV30; size: -; D: -; J: TRBJ1-1
DNA: TGTGCCAGCAGCTCTCGGACTAGGCCTCCCTACGAGCAGTACTTC; CDR3: CASSSRTRPPYEQYF; V: TRBV7-2; size: -; D: TRBD2; J: TRBJ2-7